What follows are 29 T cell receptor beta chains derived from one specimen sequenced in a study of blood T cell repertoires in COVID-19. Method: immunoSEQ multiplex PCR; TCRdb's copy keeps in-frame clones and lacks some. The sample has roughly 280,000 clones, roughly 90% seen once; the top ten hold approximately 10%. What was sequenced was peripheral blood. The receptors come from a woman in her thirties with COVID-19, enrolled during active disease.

In DNA form, the CDR3 reads TGTGCCAGCAGTGCTACTAATTACAATGAGCAGTTCTTC. It is translated as CASSATNYNEQFF. The rearrangement links TRBV2 to TRBJ2-1; D gene uncertain. Germline V gives CDR1 SNHLY, CDR2 FYNNEI. There are 13 residues in the CDR3. With 4 bases removed from V and 4 bases from J, the gap between germline ends came to 8 bases.

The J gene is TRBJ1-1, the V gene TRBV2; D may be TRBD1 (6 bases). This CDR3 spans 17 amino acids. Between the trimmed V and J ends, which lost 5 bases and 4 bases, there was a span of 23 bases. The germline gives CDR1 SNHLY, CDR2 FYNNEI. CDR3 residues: CASSPLRWGAGGTEAFF. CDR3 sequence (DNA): TGTGCCAGCAGTCCGCTACGCTGGGGGGCGGGGGGCACTGAAGCTTTCTTT.

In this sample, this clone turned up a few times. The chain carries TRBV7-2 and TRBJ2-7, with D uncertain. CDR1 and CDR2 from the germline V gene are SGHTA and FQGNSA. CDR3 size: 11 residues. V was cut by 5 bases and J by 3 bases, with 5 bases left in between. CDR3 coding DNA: TGTGCCAGCAGCCGTCTCTACGAGCAGTACTTC. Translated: CASSRLYEQYF.

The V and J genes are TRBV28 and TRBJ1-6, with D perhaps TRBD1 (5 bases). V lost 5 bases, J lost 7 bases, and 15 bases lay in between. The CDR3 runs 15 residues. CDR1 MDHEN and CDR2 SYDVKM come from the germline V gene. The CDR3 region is CASSITWGGNSPLHF. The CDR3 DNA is TGTGCCAGCAGTATAACGTGGGGCGGAAATTCACCCCTCCACTTT.

In DNA, the CDR3 is TGTGCCAGTAGTAGCCCAGGGGGCGCAACAGATACGCAGTATTTT. Its protein product is CASSSPGGATDTQYF. V gene TRBV19 combines with J gene TRBJ2-3; 8 bases match TRBD1. The CDR3 sequence is 15 residues long. V shed 4 bases and J 3 bases; nucleotides not matched to a gene: 6. The germline CDR1 and CDR2 sequences are LNHDA and SQIVND (reference sequence).

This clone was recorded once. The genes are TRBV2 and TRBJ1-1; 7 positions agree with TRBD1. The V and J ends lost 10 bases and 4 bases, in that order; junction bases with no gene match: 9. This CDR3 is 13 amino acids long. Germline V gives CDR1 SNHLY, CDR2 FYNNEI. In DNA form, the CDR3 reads TGTGCCAATAACAGGGGTGGAGTCACTGAAGCTTTCTTT. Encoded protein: CANNRGGVTEAFF.

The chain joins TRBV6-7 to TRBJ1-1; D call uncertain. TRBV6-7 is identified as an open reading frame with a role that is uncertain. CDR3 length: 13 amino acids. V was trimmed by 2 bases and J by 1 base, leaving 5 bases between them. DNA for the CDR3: TGTGCCAGCAGTTACGCGGGGAACACTGAAGCTTTCTTT. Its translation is CASSYAGNTEAFF.

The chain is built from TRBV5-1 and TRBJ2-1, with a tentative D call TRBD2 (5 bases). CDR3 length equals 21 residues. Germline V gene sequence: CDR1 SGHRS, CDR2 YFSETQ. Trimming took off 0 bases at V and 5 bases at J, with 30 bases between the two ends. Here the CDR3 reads CASSLGVSKIARTTFDNEQFF. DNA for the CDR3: TGCGCCAGCAGCTTGGGAGTAAGCAAGATAGCGCGGACCACGTTCGACAATGAGCAGTTCTTC.

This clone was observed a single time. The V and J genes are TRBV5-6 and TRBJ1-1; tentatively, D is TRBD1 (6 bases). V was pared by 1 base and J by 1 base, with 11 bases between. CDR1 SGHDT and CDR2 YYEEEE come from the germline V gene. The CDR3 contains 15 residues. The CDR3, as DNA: TGTGCCAGCAGCTTGAGGGGGGGCCGGAACACTGAAGCTTTCTTT. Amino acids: CASSLRGGRNTEAFF.

CDR3 coding DNA: TGTGCCAGCAGTTCGCCGACTGTGCCCCCCTATGGCTACACCTTC. Amino acid sequence: CASSSPTVPPYGYTF. The chain uses TRBV28 and TRBJ1-2; D gene ambiguous. Trimming took off 4 bases at V and 4 bases at J, with 16 bases between the two ends. CDR3 size: 15 residues. The germline CDR1 and CDR2 sequences are MDHEN and SYDVKM.

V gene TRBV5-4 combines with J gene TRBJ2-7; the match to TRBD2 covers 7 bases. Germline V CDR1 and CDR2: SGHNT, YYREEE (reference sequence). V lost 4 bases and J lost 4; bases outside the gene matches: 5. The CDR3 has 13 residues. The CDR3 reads CASSVDGGYEQYF. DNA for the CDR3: TGTGCCAGCAGCGTGGACGGGGGGTACGAGCAGTACTTC.

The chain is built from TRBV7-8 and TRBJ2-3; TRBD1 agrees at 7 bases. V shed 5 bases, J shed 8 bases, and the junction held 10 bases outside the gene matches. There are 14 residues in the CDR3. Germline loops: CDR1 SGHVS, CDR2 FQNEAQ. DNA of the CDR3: TGTGCCAGCAGCACTCGGACAGGATTTAGTACGCAGTATTTT. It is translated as CASSTRTGFSTQYF.

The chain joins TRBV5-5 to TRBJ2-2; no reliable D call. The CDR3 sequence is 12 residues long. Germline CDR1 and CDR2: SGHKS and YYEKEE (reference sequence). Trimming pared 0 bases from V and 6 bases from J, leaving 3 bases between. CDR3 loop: CASSLGPGELFF. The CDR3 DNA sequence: TGTGCCAGCAGCTTGGGGCCCGGGGAGCTGTTTTTT.

Written as DNA, the CDR3 is TGTGCCAGCAGCACCCTACAAGAGACCCAGTACTTC. This encodes CASSTLQETQYF. This rearrangement joins TRBV13 to TRBJ2-5, with D unclear. Looked up from germline, CDR1 is PRHDT and CDR2 is FYEKMQ (reference sequence). V shed 5 bases and J shed 2 bases, with 6 bases lying between them. The CDR3 length is 12 residues.

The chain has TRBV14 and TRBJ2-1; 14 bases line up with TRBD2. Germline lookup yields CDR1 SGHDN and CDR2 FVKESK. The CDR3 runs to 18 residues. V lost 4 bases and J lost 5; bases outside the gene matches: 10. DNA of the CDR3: TGTGCCAGCAGCCCTATAAAACCGGGACTAGCGGGGGACAATGAGCAGTTCTTC. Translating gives CASSPIKPGLAGDNEQFF.

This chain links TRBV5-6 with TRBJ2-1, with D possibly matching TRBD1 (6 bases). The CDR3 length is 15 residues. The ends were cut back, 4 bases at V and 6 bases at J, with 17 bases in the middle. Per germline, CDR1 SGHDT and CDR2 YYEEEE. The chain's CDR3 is CASSRRTGYGNEQFF. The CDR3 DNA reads TGTGCCAGCAGCCGAAGAACAGGGTATGGCAATGAGCAGTTCTTC.

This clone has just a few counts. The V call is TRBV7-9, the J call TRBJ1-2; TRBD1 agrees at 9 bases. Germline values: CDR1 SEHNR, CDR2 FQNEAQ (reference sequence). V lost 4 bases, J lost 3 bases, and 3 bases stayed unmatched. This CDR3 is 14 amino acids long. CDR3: CASSSWTGDYGYTF. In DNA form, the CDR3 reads TGTGCCAGCAGCTCATGGACAGGGGACTATGGCTACACCTTC. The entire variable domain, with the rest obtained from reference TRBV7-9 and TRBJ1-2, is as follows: DTGVSQNPRHKITKRGQNVTFRCDPISEHNRLYWYRQTLGQGPEFLTYFQNEAQLEKSRLLSDRFSAERPKGSFSTLEIQRTEQGDSAMYLCASSSWTGDYGYTFGSGTRLTVV.

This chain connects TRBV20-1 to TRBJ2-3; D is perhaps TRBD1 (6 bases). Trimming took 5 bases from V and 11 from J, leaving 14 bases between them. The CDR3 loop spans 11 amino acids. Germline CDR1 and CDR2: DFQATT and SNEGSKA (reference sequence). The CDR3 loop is CSAGVGTLQYF. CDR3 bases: TGCAGTGCTGGTGTCGGGACATTGCAGTATTTT.

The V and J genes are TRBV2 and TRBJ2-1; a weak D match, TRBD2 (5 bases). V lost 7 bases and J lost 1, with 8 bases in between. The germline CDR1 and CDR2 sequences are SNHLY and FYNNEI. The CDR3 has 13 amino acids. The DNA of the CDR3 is TGTGCCAGCATCCAGCGGTCCTACAATGAGCAGTTCTTC. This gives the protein CASIQRSYNEQFF.

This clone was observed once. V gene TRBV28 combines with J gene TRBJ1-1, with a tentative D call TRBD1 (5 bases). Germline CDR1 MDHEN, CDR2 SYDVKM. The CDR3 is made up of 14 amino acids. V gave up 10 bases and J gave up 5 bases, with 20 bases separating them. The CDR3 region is CATKTQGGRTEAFF. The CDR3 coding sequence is TGTGCCACCAAAACCCAGGGTGGTCGGACTGAAGCTTTCTTT. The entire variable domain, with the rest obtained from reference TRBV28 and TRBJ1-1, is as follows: DVKVTQSSRYLVKRTGEKVFLECVQDMDHENMFWYRQDPGLGLRLIYFSYDVKMKEKGDIPEGYSVSREKKERFSLILESASTNQTSMYLCATKTQGGRTEAFFGQGTRLTVV.

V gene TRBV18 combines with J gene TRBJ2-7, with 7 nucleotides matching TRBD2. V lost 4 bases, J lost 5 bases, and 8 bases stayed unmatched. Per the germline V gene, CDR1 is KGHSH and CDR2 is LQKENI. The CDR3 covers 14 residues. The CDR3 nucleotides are TGTGCCAGCTCACTCAGGGAGGGTGAGAACGAGCAGTACTTC. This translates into CASSLREGENEQYF.

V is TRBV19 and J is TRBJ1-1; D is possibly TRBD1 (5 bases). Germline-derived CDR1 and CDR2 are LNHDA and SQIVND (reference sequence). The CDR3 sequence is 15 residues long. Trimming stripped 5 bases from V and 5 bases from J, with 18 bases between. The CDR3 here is CASSLPGDRRTEAFF. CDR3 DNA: TGTGCCAGTAGTCTGCCGGGGGACCGAAGGACTGAAGCTTTCTTT.

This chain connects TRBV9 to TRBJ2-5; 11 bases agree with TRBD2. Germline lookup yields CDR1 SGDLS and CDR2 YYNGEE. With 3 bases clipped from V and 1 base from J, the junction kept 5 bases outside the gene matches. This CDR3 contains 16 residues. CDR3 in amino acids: CASSATSGSLQETQYF. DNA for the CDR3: TGTGCCAGCAGCGCAACTAGCGGGAGTCTCCAAGAGACCCAGTACTTC.

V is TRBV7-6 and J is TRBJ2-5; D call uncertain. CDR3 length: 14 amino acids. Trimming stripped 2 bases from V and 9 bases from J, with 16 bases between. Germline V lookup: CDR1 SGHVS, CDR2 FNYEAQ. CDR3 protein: CASSLKTEMGPQYF. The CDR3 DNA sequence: TGTGCCAGCAGCTTAAAAACGGAAATGGGCCCCCAGTACTTC. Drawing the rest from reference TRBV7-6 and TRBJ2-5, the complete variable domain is GAGVSQSPRYKVTKRGQDVALRCDPISGHVSLYWYRQALGQGPEFLTYFNYEAQQDKSGLPNDRFSAERPEGSISTLTIQRTEQRDSAMYRCASSLKTEMGPQYFGPGTRLLVL.

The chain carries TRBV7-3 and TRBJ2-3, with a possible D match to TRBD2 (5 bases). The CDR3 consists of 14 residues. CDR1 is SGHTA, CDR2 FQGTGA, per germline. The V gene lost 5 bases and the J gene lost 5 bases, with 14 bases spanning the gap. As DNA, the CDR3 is TGTGCCAGCAGCCCGACCCCCCGGGGAGATACGCAGTATTTT. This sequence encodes CASSPTPRGDTQYF.

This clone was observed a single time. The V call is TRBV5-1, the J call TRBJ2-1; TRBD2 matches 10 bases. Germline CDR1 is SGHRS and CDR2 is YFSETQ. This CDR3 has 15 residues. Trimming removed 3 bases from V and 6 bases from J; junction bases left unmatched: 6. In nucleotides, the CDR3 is TGCGCCAGCAGCTCTCCTAGCGGGAGCGGCAATGAGCAGTTCTTC. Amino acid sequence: CASSSPSGSGNEQFF.

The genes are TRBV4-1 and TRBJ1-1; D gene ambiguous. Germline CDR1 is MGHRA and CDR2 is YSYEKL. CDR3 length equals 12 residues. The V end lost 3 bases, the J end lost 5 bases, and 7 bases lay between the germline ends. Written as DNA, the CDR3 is TGCGCCAGCAGCCACGCAGGAACTGAAGCTTTCTTT. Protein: CASSHAGTEAFF.

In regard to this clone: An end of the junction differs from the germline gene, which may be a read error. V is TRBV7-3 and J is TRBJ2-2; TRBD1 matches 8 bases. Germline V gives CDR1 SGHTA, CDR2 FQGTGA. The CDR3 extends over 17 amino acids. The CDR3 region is CASSITGTGQFTGELFF. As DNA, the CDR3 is TGTGCCAGCAGCATAACCGGGACAGGACAATTCACCGGGGAGCTGTTTTTT.

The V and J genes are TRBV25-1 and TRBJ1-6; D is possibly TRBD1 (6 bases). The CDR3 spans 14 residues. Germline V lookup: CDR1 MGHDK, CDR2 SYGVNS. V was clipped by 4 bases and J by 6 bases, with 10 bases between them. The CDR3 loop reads CASSGQGLNSPLHF. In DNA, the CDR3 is TGTGCCAGCAGTGGTCAGGGGCTTAATTCACCCCTCCACTTT.